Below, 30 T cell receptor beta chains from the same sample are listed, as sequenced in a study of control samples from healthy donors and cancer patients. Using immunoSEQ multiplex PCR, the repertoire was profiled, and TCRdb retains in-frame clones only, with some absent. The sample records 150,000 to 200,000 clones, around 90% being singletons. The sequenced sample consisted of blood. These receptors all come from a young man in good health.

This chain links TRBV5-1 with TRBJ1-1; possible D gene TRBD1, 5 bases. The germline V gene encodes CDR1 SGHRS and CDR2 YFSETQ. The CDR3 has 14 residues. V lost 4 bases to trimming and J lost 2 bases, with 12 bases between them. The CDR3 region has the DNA TGCGCCAGCAGCCCTGTCCAGGGTAACACTGAAGCTTTCTTT. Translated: CASSPVQGNTEAFF.

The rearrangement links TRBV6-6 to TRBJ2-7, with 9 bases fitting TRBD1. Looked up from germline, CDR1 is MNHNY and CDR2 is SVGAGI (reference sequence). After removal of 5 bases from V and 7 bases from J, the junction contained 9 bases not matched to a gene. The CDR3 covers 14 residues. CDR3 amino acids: CASSRLGTGREQYF. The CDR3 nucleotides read TGTGCCAGCAGTCGTTTAGGGACAGGGCGAGAGCAGTACTTC.

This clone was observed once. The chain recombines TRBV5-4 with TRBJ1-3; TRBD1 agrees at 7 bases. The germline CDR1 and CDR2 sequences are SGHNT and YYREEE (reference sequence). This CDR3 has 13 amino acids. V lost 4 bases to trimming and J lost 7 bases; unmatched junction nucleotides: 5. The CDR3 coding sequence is TGTGCCAGCAGCGGGGACAGACCCAACACCATATATTTT. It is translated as CASSGDRPNTIYF.

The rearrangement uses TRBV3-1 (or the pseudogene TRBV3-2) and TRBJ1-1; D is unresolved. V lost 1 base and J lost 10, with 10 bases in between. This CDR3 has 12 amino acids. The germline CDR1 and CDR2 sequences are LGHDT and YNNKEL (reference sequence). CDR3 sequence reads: CASSQAEALAFF. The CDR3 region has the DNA TGTGCCAGCAGCCAAGCAGAGGCCCTAGCTTTCTTT.

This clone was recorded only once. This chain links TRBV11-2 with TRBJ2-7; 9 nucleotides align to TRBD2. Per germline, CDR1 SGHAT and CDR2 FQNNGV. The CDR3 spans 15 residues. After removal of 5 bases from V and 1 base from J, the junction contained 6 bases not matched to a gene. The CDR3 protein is CASSTSSGVSYEQYF. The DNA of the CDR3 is TGTGCCAGCAGCACCTCTAGCGGGGTTTCCTACGAGCAGTACTTC. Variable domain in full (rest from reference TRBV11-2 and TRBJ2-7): EAGVAQSPRYKIIEKRQSVAFWCNPISGHATLYWYQQILGQGPKLLIQFQNNGVVDDSQLPKDRFSAERLKGVDSTLKIQPAKLEDSAVYLCASSTSSGVSYEQYFGPGTRLTVT.

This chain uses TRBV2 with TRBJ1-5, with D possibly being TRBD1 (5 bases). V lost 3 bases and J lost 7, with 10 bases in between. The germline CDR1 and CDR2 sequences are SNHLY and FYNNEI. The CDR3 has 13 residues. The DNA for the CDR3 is TGTGCCAGCAGTGAGGACATATTCCAGCCCCAGCATTTT. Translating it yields CASSEDIFQPQHF.

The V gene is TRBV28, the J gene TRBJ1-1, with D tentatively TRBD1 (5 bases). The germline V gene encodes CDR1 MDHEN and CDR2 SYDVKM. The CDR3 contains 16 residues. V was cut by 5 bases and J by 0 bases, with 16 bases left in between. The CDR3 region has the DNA TGTGCCAGCAGTCCCCTAGGTGCAGGGATGAACACTGAAGCTTTCTTT. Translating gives CASSPLGAGMNTEAFF.

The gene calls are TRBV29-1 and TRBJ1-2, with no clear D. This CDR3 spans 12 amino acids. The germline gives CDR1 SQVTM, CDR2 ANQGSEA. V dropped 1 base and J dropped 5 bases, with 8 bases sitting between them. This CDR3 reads CSVEAGKYGYTF. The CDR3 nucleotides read TGCAGCGTTGAAGCGGGGAAGTATGGCTACACCTTC.

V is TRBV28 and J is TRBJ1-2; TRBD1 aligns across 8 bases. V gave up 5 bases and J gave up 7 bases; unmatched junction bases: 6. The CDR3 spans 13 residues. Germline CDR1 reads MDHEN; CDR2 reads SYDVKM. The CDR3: CASSKQGVGGYTF. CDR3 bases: TGTGCCAGCAGTAAACAGGGGGTGGGTGGCTACACCTTC.

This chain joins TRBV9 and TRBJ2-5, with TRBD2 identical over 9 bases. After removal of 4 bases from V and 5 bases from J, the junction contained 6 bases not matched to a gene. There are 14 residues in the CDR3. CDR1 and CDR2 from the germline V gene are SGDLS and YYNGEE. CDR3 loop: CASSPSGGKETQYF. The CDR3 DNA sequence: TGTGCCAGCAGCCCGAGCGGGGGGAAGGAGACCCAGTACTTC.

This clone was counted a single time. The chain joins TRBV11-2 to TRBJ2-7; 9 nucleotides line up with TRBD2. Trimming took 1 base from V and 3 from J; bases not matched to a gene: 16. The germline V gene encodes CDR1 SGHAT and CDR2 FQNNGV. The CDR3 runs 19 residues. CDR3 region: CASSLGGSSSGTNFYEQYF. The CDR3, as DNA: TGTGCCAGCAGCTTAGGCGGGAGCTCTAGCGGGACTAACTTCTACGAGCAGTACTTC.

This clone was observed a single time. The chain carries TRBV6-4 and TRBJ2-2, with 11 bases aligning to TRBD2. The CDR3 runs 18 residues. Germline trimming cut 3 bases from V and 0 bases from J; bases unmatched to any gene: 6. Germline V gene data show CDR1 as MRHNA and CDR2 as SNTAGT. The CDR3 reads CASSDTSGGRTNTGELFF. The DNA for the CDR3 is TGTGCCAGCAGTGATACTAGCGGGGGACGAACGAACACCGGGGAGCTGTTTTTT.

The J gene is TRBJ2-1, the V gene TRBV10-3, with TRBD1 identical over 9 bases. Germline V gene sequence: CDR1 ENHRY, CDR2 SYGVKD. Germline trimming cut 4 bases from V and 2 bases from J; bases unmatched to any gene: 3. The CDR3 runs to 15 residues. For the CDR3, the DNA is TGTGCCATCAGTGCAGGACAGGGGACCTACAATGAGCAGTTCTTC. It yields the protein CAISAGQGTYNEQFF.

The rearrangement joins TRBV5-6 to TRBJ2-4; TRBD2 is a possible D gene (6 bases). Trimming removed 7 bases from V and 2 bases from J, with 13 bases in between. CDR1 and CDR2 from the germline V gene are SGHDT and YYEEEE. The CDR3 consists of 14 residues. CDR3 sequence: CASRGWAPKNIQYF. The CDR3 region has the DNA TGTGCCAGCCGGGGGTGGGCGCCCAAAAACATTCAGTACTTC.

The CDR3 nucleotides read TGTGCCACCAGTGATCCAGGAGGACCAAACTATGGCTACACCTTC. Translating gives CATSDPGGPNYGYTF. The V and J genes are TRBV24-1 and TRBJ1-2; D is uncertain. The germline CDR1 and CDR2 sequences are KGHDR and SFDVKD. Trimming stripped 3 bases from V and 2 bases from J, with 12 bases between. The CDR3 spans 15 residues.

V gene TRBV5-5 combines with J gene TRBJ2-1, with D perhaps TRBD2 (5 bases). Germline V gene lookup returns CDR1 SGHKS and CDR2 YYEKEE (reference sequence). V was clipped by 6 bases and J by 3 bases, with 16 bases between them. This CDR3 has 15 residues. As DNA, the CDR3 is TGTGCCAGCAACCTAGCCCGGTCCAGCTACAATGAGCAGTTCTTC. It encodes CASNLARSSYNEQFF.

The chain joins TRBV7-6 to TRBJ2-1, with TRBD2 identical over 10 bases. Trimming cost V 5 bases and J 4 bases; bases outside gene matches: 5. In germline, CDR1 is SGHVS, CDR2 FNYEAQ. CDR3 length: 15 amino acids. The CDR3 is CASSPLAGAYNEQFF. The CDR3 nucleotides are TGTGCCAGCAGCCCGCTAGCGGGAGCATACAATGAGCAGTTCTTC.

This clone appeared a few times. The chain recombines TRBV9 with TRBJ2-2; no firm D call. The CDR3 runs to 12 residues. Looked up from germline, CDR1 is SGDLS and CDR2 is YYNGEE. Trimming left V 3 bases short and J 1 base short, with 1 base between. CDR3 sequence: CASSENTGELFF. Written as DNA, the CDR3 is TGTGCCAGCAGCGAGAACACCGGGGAGCTGTTTTTT.

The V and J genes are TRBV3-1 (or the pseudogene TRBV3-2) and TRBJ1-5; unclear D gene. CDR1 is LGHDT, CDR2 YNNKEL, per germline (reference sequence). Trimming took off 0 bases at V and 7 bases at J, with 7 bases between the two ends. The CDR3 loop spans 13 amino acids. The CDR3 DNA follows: TGTGCCAGCAGCCAAGAACGGGTCCAGCCCCAGCATTTT. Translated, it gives CASSQERVQPQHF.

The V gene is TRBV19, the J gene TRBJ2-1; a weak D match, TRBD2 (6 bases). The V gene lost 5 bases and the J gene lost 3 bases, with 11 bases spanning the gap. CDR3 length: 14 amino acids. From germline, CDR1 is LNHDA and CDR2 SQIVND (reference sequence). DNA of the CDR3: TGTGCCAGTAGTCCGGCGGGGTTCTACAATGAGCAGTTCTTC. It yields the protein CASSPAGFYNEQFF.

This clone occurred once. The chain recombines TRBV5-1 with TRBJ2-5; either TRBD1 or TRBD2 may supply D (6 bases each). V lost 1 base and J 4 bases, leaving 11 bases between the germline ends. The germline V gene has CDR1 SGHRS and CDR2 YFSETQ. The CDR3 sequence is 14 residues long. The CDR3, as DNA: TGCGCCAGCAGCTTGTTGTCGGGGGCAGAGACCCAGTACTTC. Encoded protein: CASSLLSGAETQYF.

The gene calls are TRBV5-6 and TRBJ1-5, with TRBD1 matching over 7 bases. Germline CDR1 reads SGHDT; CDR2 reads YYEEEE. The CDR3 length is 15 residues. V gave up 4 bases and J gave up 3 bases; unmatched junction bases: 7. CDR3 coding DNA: TGTGCCAGCAGCCGCCGGGGACAGATCAATCAGCCCCAGCATTTT. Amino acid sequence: CASSRRGQINQPQHF. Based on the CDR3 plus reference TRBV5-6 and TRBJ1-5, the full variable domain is DAGVTQSPTHLIKTRGQQVTLRCSPKSGHDTVSWYQQALGQGPQFIFQYYEEEERQRGNFPDRFSGHQFPNYSSELNVNALLLGDSALYLCASSRRGQINQPQHFGDGTRLSIL.

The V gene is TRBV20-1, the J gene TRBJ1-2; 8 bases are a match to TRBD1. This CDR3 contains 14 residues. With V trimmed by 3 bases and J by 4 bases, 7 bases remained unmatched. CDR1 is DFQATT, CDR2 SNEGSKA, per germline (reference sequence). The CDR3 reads CSASSPGTGYGYTF. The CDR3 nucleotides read TGCAGTGCTAGTTCTCCCGGGACAGGCTATGGCTACACCTTC.

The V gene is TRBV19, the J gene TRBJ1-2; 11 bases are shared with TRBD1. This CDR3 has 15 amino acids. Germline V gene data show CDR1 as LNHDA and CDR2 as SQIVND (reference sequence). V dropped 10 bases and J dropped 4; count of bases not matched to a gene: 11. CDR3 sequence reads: CATRLYGTGGYGYTF. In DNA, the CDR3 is TGTGCCACCAGGCTGTACGGGACAGGGGGCTATGGCTACACCTTC.

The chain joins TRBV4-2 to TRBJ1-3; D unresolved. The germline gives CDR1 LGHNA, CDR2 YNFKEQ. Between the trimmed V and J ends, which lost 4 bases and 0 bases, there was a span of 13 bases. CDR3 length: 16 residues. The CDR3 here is CASSLEGTVSGNTIYF. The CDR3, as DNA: TGTGCCAGCAGCCTTGAGGGAACTGTCTCTGGAAACACCATATATTTT.

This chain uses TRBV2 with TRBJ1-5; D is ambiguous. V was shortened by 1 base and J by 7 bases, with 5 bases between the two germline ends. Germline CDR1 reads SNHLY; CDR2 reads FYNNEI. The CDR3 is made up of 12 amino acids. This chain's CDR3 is CASSEVGQPQHF. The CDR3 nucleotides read TGTGCCAGCAGTGAAGTGGGGCAGCCCCAGCATTTT.

The CDR3 sequence: CATTERGGFSNQPQHF. CDR3 in DNA: TGTGCCACCACCGAGAGAGGGGGTTTTAGCAATCAGCCCCAGCATTTT. The rearrangement joins TRBV15 to TRBJ1-5, with a possible D match to TRBD1 (6 bases). The CDR3 sequence is 16 residues long. Trimming left V 7 bases short and J 0 bases short, with 16 bases between. From germline, CDR1 is LNHNV and CDR2 YYDKDF (reference sequence). Drawing the rest from reference TRBV15 and TRBJ1-5, the complete variable domain is DAMVIQNPRYQVTQFGKPVTLSCSQTLNHNVMYWYQQKSSQAPKLLFHYYDKDFNNEADTPDNFQSRRPNTSFCFLDIRSPGLGDTAMYLCATTERGGFSNQPQHFGDGTRLSIL.

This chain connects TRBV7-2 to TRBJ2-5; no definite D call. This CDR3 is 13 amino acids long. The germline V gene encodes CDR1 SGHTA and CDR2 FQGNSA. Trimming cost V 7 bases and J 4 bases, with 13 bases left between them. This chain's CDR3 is CASTQVDRETQYF. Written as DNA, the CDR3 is TGTGCCAGCACCCAAGTAGATAGAGAGACCCAGTACTTC.

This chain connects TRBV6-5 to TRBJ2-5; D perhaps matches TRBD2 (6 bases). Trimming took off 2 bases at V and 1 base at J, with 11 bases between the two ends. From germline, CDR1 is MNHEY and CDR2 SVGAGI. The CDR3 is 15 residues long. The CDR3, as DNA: TGTGCCAGCAGTTACGGCGGGGATCCCCAAGAGACCCAGTACTTC. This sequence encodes CASSYGGDPQETQYF.

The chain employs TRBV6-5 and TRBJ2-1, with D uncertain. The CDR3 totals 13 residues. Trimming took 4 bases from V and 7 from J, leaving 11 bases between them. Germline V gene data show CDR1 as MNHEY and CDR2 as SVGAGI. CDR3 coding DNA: TGTGCCAGCAGTTTCCGGAGCTTTAATGAGCAGTTCTTC. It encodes CASSFRSFNEQFF.